This paragraph covers one T cell receptor beta chain sequence. This sample is part of a study of blood T cell repertoires in COVID-19. Produced via immunoSEQ multiplex PCR; TCRdb's table is partial and in-frame only. Here the sample spans nearly 400,000 clones, about 90% being singletons. Sequencing was carried out using PBMCs or T cells enriched from blood (not recorded which). This TCR was recovered from a woman in her 30s who had recovered from COVID-19.

The chain's CDR3 is CASSVQGASYEQYF. For the CDR3, the DNA is TGTGCCAGCAGTGTCCAGGGGGCCTCCTACGAGCAGTACTTC. The rearrangement joins TRBV2 to TRBJ2-7; the match to TRBD1 covers 8 bases. With V trimmed by 4 bases and J by 0 bases, 2 bases remained unmatched. The CDR3 contains 14 residues. CDR1 and CDR2 from the germline V gene are SNHLY and FYNNEI.